This T cell receptor (beta chain) was retrieved from a study of identical twins. On this clonotype itself: Its ends do not fully match the called genes, so a read error is possible.

TCRdb fed the 5' RACE reads into MiXCR, producing one record per CDR3 protein. The repertoire holds hundreds of thousands of distinct CDR3 sequences, with 20% to 25% as singletons. This sample also belongs to another study, concerning T cells expressing NK-cell markers.

The sequencing input was CD4+ T cells sorted from blood. The sequence came from a woman aged 18-35 years in good health.

Written as DNA, the CDR3 is TGTGCCAGCAGCGTAGGTCAGGGGATGGGACTAGCGGGGATTCTTGAGTTAATCTTC. Translating it yields CASSVGQGMGLAGILELIF. V and J are TRBV9 and TRBJ2-1; 13 bases align to TRBD2. The CDR3 consists of 19 residues. Germline V gene data show CDR1 as SGDLS and CDR2 as YYNGEE.